This T cell receptor beta chain was recorded in a study of Tregs in tolerant kidney transplant recipients. Sequencing was performed with immunoSEQ multiplex PCR; in TCRdb, only in-frame clones are kept and a portion is missing. This table lists about 52,000 clones. Thawed PBMCs were FACS-sorted into unstimulated CD4+CD25+CD127- regulatory T cells, CD4+CD25- non-regulatory cells, CD4 and CD8 cells. This CDR3 is 13 amino acids long. Deletions cut 10 bases from V and 7 bases from J, with 17 bases between. CDR1 and CDR2 (germline): LNHDA, SQIVND (reference sequence). On this clone: With the read ending 3 residues before the CDR3 end, the germline J gene is used to fill in that end.

The sequence was obtained from a human donor who received a combined kidney and bone marrow transplant. The source was CD4+ T cells from blood, collected before the transplant. V and J are TRBV19 and TRBJ1-5, with D unclear. The CDR3 DNA, read in part, is TGTGCCACAGGATCCCCAGGAAACCAGCCC. Its protein is CATGSPGNQP. The entire CDR3 protein reads CATGSPGNQPQHF. The entire variable domain, with the rest obtained from reference TRBV19 and TRBJ1-5, is as follows: DGGITQSPKYLFRKEGQNVTLSCEQNLNHDAMYWYRQDPGQGLRLIYYSQIVNDFQKGDIAEGYSVSREKKESFPLTVTSAQKNPTAFYLCATGSPGNQPQHFGDGTRLSIL.